A single sample is the source of the 11 T cell receptor beta chains below, sequenced in a study of tumor-infiltrating lymphocytes in oesophageal squamous cell carcinoma. TCRdb fed the PCR reads into MiXCR, producing one record per CDR3 protein. The data show 10,000 to 15,000 distinct CDR3 sequences, around half seen once. Sample: esophageal tumor tissue. The receptors originated from a male donor with esophageal squamous cell carcinoma.

The chain is built from TRBV12-5 and TRBJ1-3; 9 bases fit TRBD1. The length of the CDR3 is 15 residues. The germline V gene has CDR1 LGHNT and CDR2 FRNRAP. The ends lost 8 bases at V and 1 base at J; junction bases unmatched: 6. CDR3 DNA: TGTGCTAGTTCAAAAGGACAGGGGTCTGGAAACACCATATATTTT. Its translation is CASSKGQGSGNTIYF.

This clonotype was detected only a few times. The rearrangement uses TRBV7-2 and TRBJ1-5; D ambiguous. The CDR3 covers 15 residues. CDR1 SGHTA and CDR2 FQGNSA come from the germline V gene. Trimming pared 2 bases from V and 1 base from J, leaving 9 bases between. CDR3 DNA sequence: TGTGCCAGCAGCTTATCTTGGGTCAGCAATCAGCCCCAGCATTTT. It encodes CASSLSWVSNQPQHF. The entire variable domain, with the rest obtained from reference TRBV7-2 and TRBJ1-5, is as follows: GAGVSQSPSNKVTEKGKDVELRCDPISGHTALYWYRQSLGQGLEFLIYFQGNSAPDKSGLPSDRFSAERTGGSVSTLTIQRTQQEDSAVYLCASSLSWVSNQPQHFGDGTRLSIL.

This clonotype was detected a few times. The V call is TRBV18, the J call TRBJ2-2; D possibly corresponds to TRBD1 (5 bases). The length of the CDR3 is 14 residues. Looked up from germline, CDR1 is KGHSH and CDR2 is LQKENI. V was pared by 4 bases and J by 1 base, with 7 bases between. CDR3 protein: CASSLRENTGELFF. The CDR3 DNA follows: TGTGCCAGCTCACTCAGGGAGAACACCGGGGAGCTGTTTTTT. Looking up the rest from reference TRBV18 and TRBJ2-2 gives the full variable domain: NAGVMQNPRHLVRRRGQEARLRCSPMKGHSHVYWYRQLPEEGLKFMVYLQKENIIDESGMPKERFSAEFPKEGPSILRIQQVVRGDSAAYFCASSLRENTGELFFGEGSRLTVL.

This clonotype was found a few times. The chain has TRBV12-3 or TRBV12-4 and TRBJ2-3, with a tentative D call TRBD1 (5 bases). Trimming shortened V by 2 bases and J by 0 bases, and 15 bases separated the two germline ends. The CDR3 has 17 amino acids. CDR3: CASSLRGQPPSTDTQYF. CDR3 DNA sequence: TGTGCCAGCAGTTTAAGGGGCCAGCCCCCTAGCACAGATACGCAGTATTTT.

This clonotype came up many times. The V gene is TRBV18, the J gene TRBJ2-7; the D is unclear. From germline, CDR1 is KGHSH and CDR2 LQKENI. This CDR3 comprises 13 residues. V lost 5 bases and J lost 5, with 13 bases in between. CDR3 nucleotides: TGTGCCAGCTCATCCCGGACCGTCGACGAGCAGTACTTC. Protein: CASSSRTVDEQYF.

By sample share, this clonotype is medium-sized (0.01 to 0.1%). This chain connects TRBV10-1 to TRBJ2-3; 9 bases fit TRBD2. Germline V gene data show CDR1 as WNHNN and CDR2 as SYGVQD (reference sequence). Trimming at V came to 5 bases and at J to 2 bases, leaving 5 bases not matched to a gene. This CDR3 region has 15 residues. CDR3: CASSRLAGNTDTQYF. The DNA for the CDR3 is TGCGCCAGCAGTAGGCTAGCGGGAAACACAGATACGCAGTATTTT.

This chain links TRBV28 with TRBJ2-7; 9 positions match TRBD1. TRBJ2-4 explains the end of the DNA better; the J call may be wrong. Germline-derived CDR1 and CDR2 are MDHEN and SYDVKM. The CDR3 consists of 15 residues. For the CDR3, the DNA is TGTGCCAGCAGTCGGACAGGGGTAAGGCAAAACATTCAGTACTTC. It is translated as CASSRTGVRQNIQYF.

This clonotype was seen many times. This chain uses TRBV7-2 with TRBJ1-2; 10 bases are shared with TRBD1. Looked up from germline, CDR1 is SGHTA and CDR2 is FQGNSA. The CDR3 spans 14 residues. The ends lost 5 bases at V and 4 bases at J; junction bases unmatched: 4. The CDR3 reads CASSLGQGSYGYTF. The CDR3 nucleotides read TGTGCCAGCAGCCTGGGACAGGGGAGCTATGGCTACACCTTC.

V gene TRBV10-2 combines with J gene TRBJ1-2, with D perhaps TRBD1 (5 bases). The CDR3 loop spans 12 amino acids. V shed 6 bases and J shed 2 bases, with 7 bases lying between them. Germline lookup yields CDR1 WSHSY and CDR2 SAAADI. As DNA, the CDR3 is TGCGCCAGCAGGGGACGGAACTATGGCTACACCTTC. Its translation: CASRGRNYGYTF.

The chain joins TRBV7-2 to TRBJ2-3, with TRBD1 matching over 7 bases. The V segment lost 5 bases and the J segment 0 bases; nucleotides outside the gene matches: 2. Per germline, CDR1 SGHTA and CDR2 FQGNSA. The length of the CDR3 is 14 residues. The CDR3 sequence: CASSTTGSTDTQYF. CDR3 in DNA: TGTGCCAGCAGCACGACAGGGAGCACAGATACGCAGTATTTT.

The chain uses TRBV2 and TRBJ2-1, with 7 bases matching TRBD1. The CDR3 sequence is 13 residues long. Trimming at V came to 5 bases and at J to 8 bases, leaving 6 bases not matched to a gene. Germline values: CDR1 SNHLY, CDR2 FYNNEI. DNA for the CDR3: TGTGCCAGCAGTCAACAGGGGACCCATGAGCAGTTCTTC. Translating it yields CASSQQGTHEQFF.